This is a list of T cell receptor beta chains from one sample in a study of identical twins. Each CDR3 protein gets one entry after TCRdb re-called the 5' RACE reads with MiXCR. The data hold 270,000 or so distinct CDR3 sequences, with approximately 8.3% observed a single time. The same data also contributed to another study, on yellow fever vaccine responses in identical twins.

What was sequenced was CD8+ T cells sorted from blood. The receptors here all came from a woman younger than 35 in good health. CDR3s leave out the opening cysteine and the closing phenylalanine or tryptophan.

TRBV6-4,ASSDHPTNADTQY
TRBV7-9,ASSPGTAYQETQY
TRBV12-3/TRBV12-4,ASSSSSGDSYEQY
TRBV29-1,SVEGLAGDEQY
TRBV7-9,ASRPRSSGSGGETQY
TRBV19,ASSMGLAYNTGELF
TRBV7-9,ASSTGTAVETQY
TRBV28,ASSPLAGLDTQY
TRBV6-5,ASSYGGRTSTDTQY
TRBV27,ASSLGLGIADTQY
TRBV3-1,ASSHFGTGEREQY
TRBV6-2/TRBV6-3,ASSWASGRDNEQF
TRBV29-1,SVLLSYEQY
TRBV15,ATSSRQETQY
TRBV4-2,ASSQAQGNTGELF
TRBV15,ATSSTSNLVTLGDGGSYEQY
TRBV3-1,AEDQLNRTRGQPQH
TRBV5-6,ASSRNSGGETQY
TRBV7-9,ASTYQGGQETQY
TRBV7-3,ASSDSGAETEAF
TRBV27,ASSGGAGTSVSTDTQY
TRBV28,ASSNREMVNEQF
TRBV5-6,ASSFIGLGNEQY
TRBV7-6,ASSSILASGISYEQY
TRBV6-5,ASSYPGQGIYGNTIY
TRBV9,ASSVARGSETQY
TRBV20-1,SARAPRWDTDTQY
TRBV5-6,ASSLGRVHEQY
TRBV2,ASSGWEAF
TRBV11-2,ASSLLSFEQY
TRBV6-1,ASRGQTSGGLQETQY